The 14 T cell receptor beta chains below all came from one sample that was sequenced in a study of CD8+CD57+ T cells in acquired aplastic anemia. Genomic DNA provided the template from which TCR beta VDJ and CDR3 profiles were obtained. TCRdb ran MiXCR on the reads and lists one entry per CDR3 protein. The sample lists 200,000 to 250,000 distinct CDR3 sequences, approximately 60% seen once, with around 28% in the top ten. The specimen was sorted CD4+, CD8+, or CD8+CD57+ T cells (not recorded which) from PBMCs. All receptors come from a human donor in good health.

The gene calls are TRBV29-1 and TRBJ1-5; no firm D call. The V end was cut by 5 bases, the J end by 1 base, with 9 bases between. The CDR3 sequence is 13 residues long. Germline-derived CDR1 and CDR2 are SQVTM and ANQGSEA. The CDR3: CSVRGGSNQPQHF. CDR3 bases: TGCAGCGTTCGAGGAGGCAGCAATCAGCCCCAGCATTTT.

J is TRBJ1-1 and V is TRBV7-9, with unresolved D. Per the germline V gene, CDR1 is SEHNR and CDR2 is FQNEAQ (reference sequence). The V and J ends lost 5 bases and 5 bases respectively, with 15 bases between them. The CDR3 loop spans 14 amino acids. The CDR3 sequence: CASSPAIVWTEAFF. The CDR3 DNA is TGTGCCAGCAGCCCAGCCATCGTCTGGACTGAAGCTTTCTTT. Complete variable domain (other parts from reference TRBV7-9 and TRBJ1-1): DTGVSQNPRHKITKRGQNVTFRCDPISEHNRLYWYRQTLGQGPEFLTYFQNEAQLEKSRLLSDRFSAERPKGSFSTLEIQRTEQGDSAMYLCASSPAIVWTEAFFGQGTRLTVV.

The chain couples TRBV20-1 to TRBJ2-1; TRBD2 might be the D (5 bases). Germline CDR1 DFQATT, CDR2 SNEGSKA (reference sequence). The V end lost 7 bases, the J end lost 0 bases, and 7 bases lay between the germline ends. The CDR3 sequence is 12 residues long. The CDR3 region has the DNA TGCAGTGGCGAGGGCTCCTACAATGAGCAGTTCTTC. Amino acid sequence: CSGEGSYNEQFF.

This clonotype was counted a few times. The V call is TRBV7-8, the J call TRBJ2-1; maybe TRBD2 (6 bases). CDR1 and CDR2 (germline): SGHVS, FQNEAQ. The CDR3 loop spans 14 amino acids. V was pared by 11 bases and J by 0 bases, with 14 bases between. The CDR3 DNA follows: TGTGCCCTAGGGGACTTGTCCTCCTACAATGAGCAGTTCTTC. The encoded protein is CALGDLSSYNEQFF.

The genes are TRBV2 and TRBJ2-1, with D unresolved. V gave up 8 bases and J gave up 4 bases, with 3 bases separating them. CDR1 is SNHLY and CDR2 is FYNNEI in the germline V gene. This CDR3 has 10 residues. In DNA form, the CDR3 reads TGTGCCAGCTATTACAATGAGCAGTTCTTC. As protein: CASYYNEQFF.

This rearrangement joins TRBV20-1 to TRBJ1-1; the match to TRBD1 covers 9 bases. The CDR3 sequence is 15 residues long. Trimming at V came to 3 bases and at J to 3 bases, leaving 8 bases not matched to a gene. Germline lookup yields CDR1 DFQATT and CDR2 SNEGSKA (reference sequence). The DNA of the CDR3 is TGCAGTGCTAGGCTGGACAGGGGTTTTCACACTGAAGCTTTCTTT. It specifies CSARLDRGFHTEAFF.

Regarding this clonotype: Germline is not matched at one junction end, which may reflect a read error. The gene calls are TRBV7-4 and TRBJ1-1, with D uncertain. The CDR3 sequence is 13 residues long. Germline loops: CDR1 SGHVT, CDR2 SQSDAQ. The CDR3 here is CTSSLDVNTEAFF. In DNA form, the CDR3 reads TGTACCAGCAGCTTGGACGTGAACACTGAAGCTTTCTTT. The variable domain in full, with the rest retrieved from reference TRBV7-4 and TRBJ1-1, is GAGVSQSPRYKVAKRGRDVALRCDSISGHVTLYWYRQTLGQGSEVLTYSQSDAQRDKSGRPSGRFSAERPERSVSTLKIQRTEQGDSAVYLCTSSLDVNTEAFFGQGTRLTVV.

The V call is TRBV27, the J call TRBJ1-6, with 7 nucleotides matching TRBD1. This CDR3 region has 14 residues. With 6 bases clipped from V and 7 bases from J, the junction kept 6 bases outside the gene matches. CDR1 is MNHEY, CDR2 SMNVEV, per germline (reference sequence). Here the CDR3 reads CASSLTGFNSPLHF. For the CDR3, the DNA is TGTGCCAGCAGCCTGACAGGGTTCAATTCACCCCTCCACTTT.

The V gene is TRBV7-3, the J gene TRBJ2-3, with 7 bases lining up with TRBD2. Germline V gives CDR1 SGHTA, CDR2 FQGTGA. The trim removed 5 bases at V and 8 bases at J, leaving 7 bases unmatched. The length of the CDR3 is 13 residues. Here the CDR3 DNA reads TGTGCCAGCAGCCCCAGACTAGCTGGTACGCAGTATTTT. It specifies CASSPRLAGTQYF.

This clonotype was observed once. J is TRBJ1-5 and V is TRBV24-1; D perhaps matches TRBD1 (5 bases). Germline V gives CDR1 KGHDR, CDR2 SFDVKD. V lost 5 bases to trimming and J lost 5 bases, with 9 bases between them. CDR3 length: 13 residues. The CDR3 sequence: CATSAGDYQPQHF. The CDR3 bases are TGTGCCACCAGTGCTGGGGACTATCAGCCCCAGCATTTT.

This chain joins TRBV5-5 and TRBJ1-2; no firm D call. Deletions cut 4 bases from V and 4 bases from J, with 5 bases between. The germline CDR1 and CDR2 sequences are SGHKS and YYEKEE (reference sequence). The CDR3 has 11 residues. The CDR3 DNA reads as TGTGCCAGCAGCCATACCTATGGCTACACCTTC. Translation: CASSHTYGYTF. Looking up the rest from reference TRBV5-5 and TRBJ1-2 gives the full variable domain: DAGVTQSPTHLIKTRGQQVTLRCSPISGHKSVSWYQQVLGQGPQFIFQYYEKEERGRGNFPDRFSARQFPNYSSELNVNALLLGDSALYLCASSHTYGYTFGSGTRLTVV.

For the CDR3, the DNA is TGCAGCGTTGAAGGGTGGGGGGCCAACGTCCTGACTTTC. Its translation is CSVEGWGANVLTF. The chain employs TRBV29-1 and TRBJ2-6, with no clear D. V lost 1 base and J 4 bases, leaving 5 bases between the germline ends. The CDR3 covers 13 residues. In germline, CDR1 is SQVTM, CDR2 ANQGSEA.

The gene calls are TRBV7-3 and TRBJ2-5; 8 bases align to TRBD2. The germline V gene has CDR1 SGHTA and CDR2 FQGTGA. The CDR3 is 11 amino acids. The CDR3 DNA follows: TGTGCTAGCGGGGAGGCGATGGCCCAGTACTTC. It yields the protein CASGEAMAQYF.

The CDR3 DNA follows: TGTGCCAGTAGAACGTTTAAGGGAAATAGCAATCAGCCCCAGCATTTT. As protein: CASRTFKGNSNQPQHF. This sequence joins TRBV19 and TRBJ1-5; D not resolved. The V gene lost 6 bases and the J gene lost 0 bases, with 15 bases spanning the gap. CDR1 and CDR2 (germline): LNHDA, SQIVND (reference sequence). This CDR3 contains 16 residues.